This TCR beta chain was sequenced during a study of T cell responses to AZD1222 COVID-19 vaccine. Findings and limits, study-wide: Seropositive status at baseline applied to only a handful of AZD1222 recipients. Donor demographics were predominantly white British with a female majority; clonal diversity may be underestimated.

This clone was counted a single time. Antigen unknown. Second doses at about 4 or about 12 weeks were pooled. The repertoire was sequenced with immunoSEQ multiplex PCR; TCRdb's copy has only in-frame clones and lacks some. Among over 150,000 clones listed, around 93% were seen once. CDR3 length: 12 amino acids. V lost 5 bases and J lost 7, with 11 bases in between. This material consisted of peripheral blood, taken 28 days after the second AZD1222 dose. The clonotype originates from an adult who received the AZD1222 COVID-19 vaccine. The J gene is TRBJ1-2, the V gene TRBV12-3 or TRBV12-4, with TRBD1 as a possible D gene (6 bases). CDR3 nucleotides: TGTGCCAGCAGTACCCGGACAGTTGGCTACACCTTC. It yields the protein CASSTRTVGYTF.